This T cell receptor beta chain appears in the sequencing data of a study of cytomegalovirus exposure and HLA in healthy donors. The ends lost 4 bases at V and 2 bases at J; junction bases unmatched: 4. Germline V CDR1 and CDR2: GTSNPN, SVGIG (reference sequence). This CDR3 is built from 14 residues. On this clone itself: Its antigen remains unidentified.

General study results and limits: The presence/absence work took it that sequencing depth was about the same across donors.

Primers for the PCR totalled 60 Vbeta and 13 Jbeta. Repertoires were generated with immunoSEQ multiplex PCR, while TCRdb's copy carries only in-frame clones and drops some. The repertoire holds under 150,000 clones, with 84% as singletons. This TCR was sampled from a man aged 50 or older in good health and CMV-seronegative. The chain has TRBV30 and TRBJ1-3, with TRBD1 matching 8 bases. The sequencing sample was made of PBMCs. In DNA form, the CDR3 reads TGTGCCTGGACCTGGACAGGGACTGGAAACACCATATATTTT. Its protein product is CAWTWTGTGNTIYF.